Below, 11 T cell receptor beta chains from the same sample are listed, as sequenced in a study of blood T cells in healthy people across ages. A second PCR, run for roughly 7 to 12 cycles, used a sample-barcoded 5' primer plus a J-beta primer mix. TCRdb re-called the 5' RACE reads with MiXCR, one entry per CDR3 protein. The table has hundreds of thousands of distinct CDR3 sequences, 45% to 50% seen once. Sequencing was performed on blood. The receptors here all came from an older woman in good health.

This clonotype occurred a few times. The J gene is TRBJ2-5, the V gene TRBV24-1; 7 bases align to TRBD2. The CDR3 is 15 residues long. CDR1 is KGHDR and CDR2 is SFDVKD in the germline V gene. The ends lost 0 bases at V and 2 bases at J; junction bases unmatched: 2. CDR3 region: CATSDLLAEQETQYF. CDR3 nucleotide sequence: TGTGCCACCAGTGATTTGCTAGCGGAGCAAGAGACCCAGTACTTC.

The CDR3 sequence is CASSPPGTGWVNEQFF. For the CDR3, the DNA is TGTGCCAGCTCACCACCAGGGACAGGGTGGGTCAATGAGCAGTTCTTC. The chain recombines TRBV18 with TRBJ2-1, with 9 bases aligning to TRBD1. This CDR3 is 16 amino acids long. V was pared by 0 bases and J by 6 bases, with 6 bases of the junction left unmatched. Germline lookup yields CDR1 KGHSH and CDR2 LQKENI.

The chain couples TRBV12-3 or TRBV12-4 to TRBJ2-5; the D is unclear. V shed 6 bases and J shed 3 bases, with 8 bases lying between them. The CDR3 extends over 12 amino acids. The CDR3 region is CASSFWKETQYF. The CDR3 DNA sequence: TGTGCCAGCAGCTTTTGGAAAGAGACCCAGTACTTC.

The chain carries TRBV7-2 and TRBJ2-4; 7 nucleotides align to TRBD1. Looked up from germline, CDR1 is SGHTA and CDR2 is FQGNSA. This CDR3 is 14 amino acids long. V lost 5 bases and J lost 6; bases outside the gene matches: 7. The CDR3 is CASSPTGVRNIQYF. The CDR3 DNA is TGTGCCAGCAGCCCAACAGGGGTGAGAAACATTCAGTACTTC.

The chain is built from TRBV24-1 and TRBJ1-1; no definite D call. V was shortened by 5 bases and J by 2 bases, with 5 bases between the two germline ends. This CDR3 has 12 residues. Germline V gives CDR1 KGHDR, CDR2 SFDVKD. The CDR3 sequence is CATSGGNTEAFF. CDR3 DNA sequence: TGTGCCACCAGTGGTGGAAACACTGAAGCTTTCTTT.

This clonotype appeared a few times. CDR3 residues: CASSQDTVSEQYF. The DNA for the CDR3 is TGTGCCAGCAGCCAAGATACCGTATCCGAGCAGTACTTC. The chain is built from TRBV4-2 and TRBJ2-4; D call uncertain. The J call may not be correct, given that the DNA end is closer to TRBJ2-7. The germline CDR1 and CDR2 sequences are LGHNA and YNFKEQ. The CDR3 length is 13 residues.

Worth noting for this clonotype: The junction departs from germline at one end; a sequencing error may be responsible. This CDR3 reads CTTSDARLAGYADTQYF. The CDR3 nucleotides are TGTACCACCAGTGACGCCCGACTAGCGGGATATGCAGATACGCAGTATTTT. The chain recombines TRBV24-1 with TRBJ2-3; 11 bases map to TRBD2. Germline loops: CDR1 KGHDR, CDR2 SFDVKD. This CDR3 spans 17 amino acids.

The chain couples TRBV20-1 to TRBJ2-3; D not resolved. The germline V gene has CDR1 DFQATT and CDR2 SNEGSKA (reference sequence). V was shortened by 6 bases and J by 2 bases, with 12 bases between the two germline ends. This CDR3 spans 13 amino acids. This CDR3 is CSAPPGPTDTQYF. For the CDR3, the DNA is TGCAGTGCACCTCCTGGCCCCACAGATACGCAGTATTTT.

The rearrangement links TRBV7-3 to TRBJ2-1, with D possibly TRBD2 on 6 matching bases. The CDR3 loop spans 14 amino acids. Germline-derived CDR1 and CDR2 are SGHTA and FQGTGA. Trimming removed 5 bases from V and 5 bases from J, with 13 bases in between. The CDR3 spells CASSAGPEDNEQFF. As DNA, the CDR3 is TGTGCCAGCAGCGCGGGGCCGGAGGACAATGAGCAGTTCTTC. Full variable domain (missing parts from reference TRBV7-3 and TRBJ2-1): GAGVSQTPSNKVTEKGKYVELRCDPISGHTALYWYRQSLGQGPEFLIYFQGTGAADDSGLPNDRFFAVRPEGSVSTLKIQRTERGDSAVYLCASSAGPEDNEQFFGPGTRLTVL.

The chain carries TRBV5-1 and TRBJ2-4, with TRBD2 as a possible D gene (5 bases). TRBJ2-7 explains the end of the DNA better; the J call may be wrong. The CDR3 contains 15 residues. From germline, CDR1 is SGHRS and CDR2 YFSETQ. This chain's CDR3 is CASSSTGKSAYEQYF. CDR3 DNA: TGCGCCAGCAGCTCGACCGGGAAATCGGCCTACGAGCAGTACTTC.

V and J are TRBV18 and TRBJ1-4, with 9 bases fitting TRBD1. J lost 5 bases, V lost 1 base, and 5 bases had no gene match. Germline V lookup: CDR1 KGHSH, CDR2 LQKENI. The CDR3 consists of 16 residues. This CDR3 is CASSPLSGQGNEKLFF. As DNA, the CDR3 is TGTGCCAGCTCACCACTTTCGGGACAGGGAAATGAAAAACTGTTTTTT.